Here is one T cell receptor beta chain with its context. The data belong to a study of blood T cell repertoires in COVID-19. As for the study in general: The United States, Italy and Spain supplied acute and convalescent COVID-19 samples. Sources were T cells, B-cell-depleted T cells, or PBMCs; the material itself was cDNA or gDNA.

There are 14 residues in the CDR3. Trimming cost V 6 bases and J 7 bases; bases outside gene matches: 7. Germline-derived CDR1 and CDR2 are KGHSH and LQKENI. In the authors' workflow: Estimation of nucleated cell counts was performed using reference gene primer amplification. Sequencing was performed with immunoSEQ multiplex PCR; in TCRdb, only in-frame clones are kept and a portion is missing. Clonal size and the V and J genes are those of that table, whereas D and trimming came from the DNA. The sample has some 60,000 clones, more than 60% seen once. V and J are TRBV18 and TRBJ1-5; 9 nucleotides agree with TRBD1. Sequencing was done on a sample of peripheral blood. This TCR derives from a woman aged 45-60 years with active or convalescent COVID-19. In DNA form, the CDR3 reads TGTGCCAGCTCGCCCACAGGGGGCAGACAGCCCCAGCATTTT. Translated, it gives CASSPTGGRQPQHF.